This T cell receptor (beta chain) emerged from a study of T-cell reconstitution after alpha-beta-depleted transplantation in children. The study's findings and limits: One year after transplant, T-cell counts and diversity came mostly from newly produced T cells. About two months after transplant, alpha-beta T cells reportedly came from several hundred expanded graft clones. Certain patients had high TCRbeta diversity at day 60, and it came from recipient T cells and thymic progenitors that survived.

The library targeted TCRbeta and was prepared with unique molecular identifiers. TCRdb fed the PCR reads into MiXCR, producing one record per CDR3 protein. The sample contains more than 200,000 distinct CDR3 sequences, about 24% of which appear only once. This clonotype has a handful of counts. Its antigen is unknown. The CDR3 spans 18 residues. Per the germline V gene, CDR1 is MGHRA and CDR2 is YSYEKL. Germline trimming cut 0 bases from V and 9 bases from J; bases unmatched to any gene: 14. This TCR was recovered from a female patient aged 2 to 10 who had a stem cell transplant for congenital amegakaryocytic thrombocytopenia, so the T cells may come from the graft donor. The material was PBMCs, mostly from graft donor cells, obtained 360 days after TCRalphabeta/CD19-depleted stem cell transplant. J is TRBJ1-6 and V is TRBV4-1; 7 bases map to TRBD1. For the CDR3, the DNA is TGCGCCAGCAGCCAAGATCTTCGGTGGGACAGCGTAGGTTCACCCCTCCACTTT. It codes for CASSQDLRWDSVGSPLHF.